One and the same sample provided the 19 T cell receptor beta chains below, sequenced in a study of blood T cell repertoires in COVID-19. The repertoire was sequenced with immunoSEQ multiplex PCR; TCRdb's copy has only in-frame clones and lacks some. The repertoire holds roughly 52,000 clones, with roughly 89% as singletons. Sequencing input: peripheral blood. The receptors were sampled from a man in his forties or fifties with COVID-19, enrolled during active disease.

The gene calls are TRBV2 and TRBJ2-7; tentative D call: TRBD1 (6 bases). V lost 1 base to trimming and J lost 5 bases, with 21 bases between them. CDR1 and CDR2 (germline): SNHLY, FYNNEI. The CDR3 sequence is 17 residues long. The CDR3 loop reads CASSEGLFVGARDEQYF. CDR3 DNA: TGTGCCAGCAGTGAAGGTCTCTTTGTGGGGGCAAGGGACGAGCAGTACTTC.

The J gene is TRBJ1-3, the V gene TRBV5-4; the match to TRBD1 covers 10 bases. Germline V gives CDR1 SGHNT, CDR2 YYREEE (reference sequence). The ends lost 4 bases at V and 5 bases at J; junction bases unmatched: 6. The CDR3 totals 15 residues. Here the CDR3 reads CASSLDRGQRNTIYF. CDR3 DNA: TGTGCCAGCAGCCTCGACAGGGGGCAGCGAAACACCATATATTTT.

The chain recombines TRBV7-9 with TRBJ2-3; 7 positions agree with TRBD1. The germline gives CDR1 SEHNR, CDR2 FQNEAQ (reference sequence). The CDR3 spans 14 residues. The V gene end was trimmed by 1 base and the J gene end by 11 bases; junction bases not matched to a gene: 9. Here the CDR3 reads CASSLVTDRVRQYF. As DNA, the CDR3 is TGTGCCAGCAGCTTAGTCACAGACAGGGTCAGGCAGTATTTT.

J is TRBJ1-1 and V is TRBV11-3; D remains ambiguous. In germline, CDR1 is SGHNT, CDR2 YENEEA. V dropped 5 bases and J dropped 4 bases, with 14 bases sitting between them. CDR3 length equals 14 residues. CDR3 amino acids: CASSPSSPATEAFF. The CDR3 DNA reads TGTGCCAGCAGCCCTTCGAGCCCTGCCACTGAAGCTTTCTTT.

In nucleotides, the CDR3 is TGTGCCAGCAGCTCTCCCGGGACAGCCCCTAGGCCCCAAGAGACCCAGTACTTC. It specifies CASSSPGTAPRPQETQYF. The chain couples TRBV9 to TRBJ2-5; 7 bases match TRBD1. Germline V lookup: CDR1 SGDLS, CDR2 YYNGEE. V dropped 4 bases and J dropped 1; count of bases not matched to a gene: 16. The CDR3 runs 18 residues.

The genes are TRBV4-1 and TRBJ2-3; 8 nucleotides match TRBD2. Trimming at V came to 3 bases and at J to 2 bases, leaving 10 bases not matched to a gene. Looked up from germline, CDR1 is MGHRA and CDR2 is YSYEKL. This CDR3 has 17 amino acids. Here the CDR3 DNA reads TGCGCCAGCAGCCAGCCCCTCTCAGCGGGAGTCACAGATACGCAGTATTTT. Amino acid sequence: CASSQPLSAGVTDTQYF.

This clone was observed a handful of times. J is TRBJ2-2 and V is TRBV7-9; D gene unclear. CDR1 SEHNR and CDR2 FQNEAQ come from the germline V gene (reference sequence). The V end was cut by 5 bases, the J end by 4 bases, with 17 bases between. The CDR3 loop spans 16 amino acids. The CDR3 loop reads CASSPPPLGITGELFF. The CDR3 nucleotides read TGTGCCAGCAGCCCTCCGCCCCTAGGAATCACCGGGGAGCTGTTTTTT.

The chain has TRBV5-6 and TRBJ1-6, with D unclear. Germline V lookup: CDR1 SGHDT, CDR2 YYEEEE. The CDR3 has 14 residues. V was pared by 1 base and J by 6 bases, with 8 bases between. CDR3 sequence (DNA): TGTGCCAGCAGCTTGTCAGTCCCTAATTCACCCCTCCACTTT. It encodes CASSLSVPNSPLHF.

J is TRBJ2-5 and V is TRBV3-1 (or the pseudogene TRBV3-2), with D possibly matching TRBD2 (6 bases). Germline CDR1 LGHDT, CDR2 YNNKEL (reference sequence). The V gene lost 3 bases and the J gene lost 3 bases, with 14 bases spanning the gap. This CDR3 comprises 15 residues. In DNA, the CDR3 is TGTGCCAGCAGCCATGGTGGGACTTACGAAGAGACCCAGTACTTC. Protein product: CASSHGGTYEETQYF.

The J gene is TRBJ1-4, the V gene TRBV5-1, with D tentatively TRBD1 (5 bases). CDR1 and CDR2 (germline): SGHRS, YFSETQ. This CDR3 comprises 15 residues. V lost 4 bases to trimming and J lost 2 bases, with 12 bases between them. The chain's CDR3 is CASSGGVFTNEKLFF. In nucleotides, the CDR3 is TGCGCCAGCAGCGGAGGGGTTTTTACTAATGAAAAACTGTTTTTT.

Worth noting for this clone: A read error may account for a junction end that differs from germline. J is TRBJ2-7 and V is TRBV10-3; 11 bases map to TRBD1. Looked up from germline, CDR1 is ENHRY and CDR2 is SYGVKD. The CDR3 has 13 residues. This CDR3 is CATRTGGSHEQYF. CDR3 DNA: TGTGCCACCCGGACAGGGGGCTCCCACGAGCAGTACTTC.

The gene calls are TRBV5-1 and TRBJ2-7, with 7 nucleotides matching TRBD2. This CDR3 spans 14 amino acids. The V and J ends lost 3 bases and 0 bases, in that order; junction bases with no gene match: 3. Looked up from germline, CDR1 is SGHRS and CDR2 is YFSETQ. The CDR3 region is CASSSSGYSYEQYF. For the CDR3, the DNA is TGCGCCAGCAGCTCTAGCGGATACTCCTACGAGCAGTACTTC.

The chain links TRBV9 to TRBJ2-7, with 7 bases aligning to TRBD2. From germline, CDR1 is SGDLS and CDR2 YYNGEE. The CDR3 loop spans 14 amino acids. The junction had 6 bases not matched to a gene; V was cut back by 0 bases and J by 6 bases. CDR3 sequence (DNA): TGTGCCAGCAGCGTAGAGTGGGAGGGGCGCGAGCAGTACTTC. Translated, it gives CASSVEWEGREQYF.

CDR3 residues: CASSSDNENIQYF. In DNA, the CDR3 is TGCGCCAGCAGTTCGGACAATGAAAACATTCAGTACTTC. The rearrangement joins TRBV5-1 to TRBJ2-4; D may be TRBD1 (5 bases). The V and J ends lost 5 bases and 5 bases respectively, with 11 bases between them. Germline-derived CDR1 and CDR2 are SGHRS and YFSETQ. The CDR3 has 13 residues.

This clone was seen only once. CDR3 sequence: CASSPTTGVDQPQHF. CDR3 DNA sequence: TGCGCCAGCAGCCCCACAACAGGGGTAGACCAGCCCCAGCATTTT. The rearrangement uses TRBV5-1 and TRBJ1-5, with TRBD1 identical over 7 bases. This CDR3 is built from 15 residues. V lost 4 bases and J lost 7; bases outside the gene matches: 11. The germline V gene has CDR1 SGHRS and CDR2 YFSETQ.

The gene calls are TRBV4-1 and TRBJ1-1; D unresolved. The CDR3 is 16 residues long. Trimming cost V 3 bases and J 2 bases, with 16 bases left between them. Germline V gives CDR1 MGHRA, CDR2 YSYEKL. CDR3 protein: CASSQTDLLLNTEAFF. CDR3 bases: TGCGCCAGCAGCCAGACCGACTTGCTGTTAAACACTGAAGCTTTCTTT.

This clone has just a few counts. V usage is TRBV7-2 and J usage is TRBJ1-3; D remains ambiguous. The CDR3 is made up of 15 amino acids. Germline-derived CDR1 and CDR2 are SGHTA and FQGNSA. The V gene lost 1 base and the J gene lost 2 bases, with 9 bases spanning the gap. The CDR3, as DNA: TGTGCCAGCAGCTTAGATTACACCCCTGGAAACACCATATATTTT. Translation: CASSLDYTPGNTIYF.

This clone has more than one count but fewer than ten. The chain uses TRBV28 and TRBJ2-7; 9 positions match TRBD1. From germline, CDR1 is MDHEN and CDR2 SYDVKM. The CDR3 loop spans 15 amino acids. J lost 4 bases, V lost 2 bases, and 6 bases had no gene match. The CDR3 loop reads CASSLERTGEYEQYF. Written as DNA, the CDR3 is TGTGCCAGCAGTTTAGAAAGGACAGGGGAATACGAGCAGTACTTC.

In DNA, the CDR3 is TGTGCCAGCAGCTTAGCGTGGGTCGGGACTAGCACAGATACGCAGTATTTT. Residues: CASSLAWVGTSTDTQYF. The chain has TRBV7-8 and TRBJ2-3; possible D gene TRBD2, 6 bases. V was clipped by 0 bases and J by 0 bases, with 13 bases between them. CDR1 is SGHVS, CDR2 FQNEAQ, per germline. This CDR3 region has 17 residues.